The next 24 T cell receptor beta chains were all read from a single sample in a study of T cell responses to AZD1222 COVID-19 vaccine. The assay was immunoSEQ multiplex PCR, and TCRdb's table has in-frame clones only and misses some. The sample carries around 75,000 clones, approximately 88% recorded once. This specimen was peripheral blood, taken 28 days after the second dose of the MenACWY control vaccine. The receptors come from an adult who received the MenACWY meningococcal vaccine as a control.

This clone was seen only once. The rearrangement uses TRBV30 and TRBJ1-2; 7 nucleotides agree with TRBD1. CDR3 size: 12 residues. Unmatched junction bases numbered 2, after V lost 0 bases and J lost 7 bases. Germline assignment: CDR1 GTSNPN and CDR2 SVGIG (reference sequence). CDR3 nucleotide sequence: TGTGCCTGGAGTGTACAGGGGTCTGGCTACACCTTC. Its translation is CAWSVQGSGYTF. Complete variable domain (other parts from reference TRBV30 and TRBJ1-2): SQTIHQWPATLVQPVGSPLSLECTVEGTSNPNLYWYRQAAGRGLQLLFYSVGIGQISSEVPQNLSASRPQDRQFILSSKKLLLSDSGFYLCAWSVQGSGYTFGSGTRLTVV.

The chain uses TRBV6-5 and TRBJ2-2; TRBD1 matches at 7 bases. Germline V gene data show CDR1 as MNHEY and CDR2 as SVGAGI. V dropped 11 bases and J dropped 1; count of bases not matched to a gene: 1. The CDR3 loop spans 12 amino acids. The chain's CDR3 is CAAGGNTGELFF. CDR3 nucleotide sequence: TGTGCCGCAGGGGGGAACACCGGGGAGCTGTTTTTT.

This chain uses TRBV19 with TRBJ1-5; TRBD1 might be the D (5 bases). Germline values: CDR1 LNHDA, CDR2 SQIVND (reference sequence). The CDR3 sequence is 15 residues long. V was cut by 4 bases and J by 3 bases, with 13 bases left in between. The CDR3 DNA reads TGTGCCAGTAGTAGGTCGCAGGGCTCCAATCAGCCCCAGCATTTT. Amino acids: CASSRSQGSNQPQHF. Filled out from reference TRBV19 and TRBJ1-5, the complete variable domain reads DGGITQSPKYLFRKEGQNVTLSCEQNLNHDAMYWYRQDPGQGLRLIYYSQIVNDFQKGDIAEGYSVSREKKESFPLTVTSAQKNPTAFYLCASSRSQGSNQPQHFGDGTRLSIL.

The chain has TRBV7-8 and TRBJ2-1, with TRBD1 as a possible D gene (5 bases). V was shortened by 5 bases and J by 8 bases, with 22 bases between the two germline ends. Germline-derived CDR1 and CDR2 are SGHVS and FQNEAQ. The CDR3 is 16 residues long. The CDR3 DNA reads TGTGCCAGCAGCCCCTGGGGCCTGAAACTTTTGGATGAGCAGTTCTTC. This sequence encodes CASSPWGLKLLDEQFF.

CDR3 coding DNA: TGTGCCAGCTCACCCAGGACCGACCCTAATGAAAAACTGTTTTTT. Protein product: CASSPRTDPNEKLFF. The V and J genes are TRBV18 and TRBJ1-4; D is unresolved. The length of the CDR3 is 15 residues. Trimming cost V 3 bases and J 3 bases, with 11 bases left between them. Germline V CDR1 and CDR2: KGHSH, LQKENI.

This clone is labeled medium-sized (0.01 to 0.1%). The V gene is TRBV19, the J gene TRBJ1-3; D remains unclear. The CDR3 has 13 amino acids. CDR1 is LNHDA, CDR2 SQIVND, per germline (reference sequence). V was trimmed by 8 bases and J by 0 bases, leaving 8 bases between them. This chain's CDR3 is CASSRFSGNTIYF. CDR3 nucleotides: TGTGCCAGTTCCCGATTCTCTGGAAACACCATATATTTT.

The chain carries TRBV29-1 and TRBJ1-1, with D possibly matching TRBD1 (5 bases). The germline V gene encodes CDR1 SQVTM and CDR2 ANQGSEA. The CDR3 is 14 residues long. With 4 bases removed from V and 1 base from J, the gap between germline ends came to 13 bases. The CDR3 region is CSVVGGVKNTEAFF. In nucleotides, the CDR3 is TGCAGCGTTGTTGGGGGTGTAAAGAACACTGAAGCTTTCTTT.

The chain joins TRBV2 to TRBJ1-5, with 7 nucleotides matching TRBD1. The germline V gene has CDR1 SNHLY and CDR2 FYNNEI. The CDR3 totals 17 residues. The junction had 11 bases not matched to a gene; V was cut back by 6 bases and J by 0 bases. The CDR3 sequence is CASRGWDSGYSNQPQHF. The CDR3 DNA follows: TGTGCCAGCAGAGGATGGGACAGCGGATATAGCAATCAGCCCCAGCATTTT.

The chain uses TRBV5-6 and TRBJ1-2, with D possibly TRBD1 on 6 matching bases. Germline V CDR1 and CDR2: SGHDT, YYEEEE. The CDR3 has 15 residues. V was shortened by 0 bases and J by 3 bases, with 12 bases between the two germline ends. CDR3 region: CASSLEPGADYGYTF. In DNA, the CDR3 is TGTGCCAGCAGCTTGGAGCCGGGGGCGGACTATGGCTACACCTTC. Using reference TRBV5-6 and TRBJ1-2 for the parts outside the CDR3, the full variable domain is DAGVTQSPTHLIKTRGQQVTLRCSPKSGHDTVSWYQQALGQGPQFIFQYYEEEERQRGNFPDRFSGHQFPNYSSELNVNALLLGDSALYLCASSLEPGADYGYTFGSGTRLTVV.

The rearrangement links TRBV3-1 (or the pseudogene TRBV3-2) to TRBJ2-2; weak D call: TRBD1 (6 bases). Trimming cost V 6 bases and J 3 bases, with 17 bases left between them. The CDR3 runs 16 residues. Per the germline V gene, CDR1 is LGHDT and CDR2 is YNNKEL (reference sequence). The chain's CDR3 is CASSPWGRVDTGELFF. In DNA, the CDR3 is TGTGCCAGCAGTCCTTGGGGGCGCGTGGACACCGGGGAGCTGTTTTTT.

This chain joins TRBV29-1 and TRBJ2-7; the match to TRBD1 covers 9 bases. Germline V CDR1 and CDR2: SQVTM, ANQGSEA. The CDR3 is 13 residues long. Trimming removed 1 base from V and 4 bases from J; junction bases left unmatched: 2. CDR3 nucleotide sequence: TGCAGCGTTGAAGGGGGGACAGGGTACGAGCAGTACTTC. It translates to CSVEGGTGYEQYF.

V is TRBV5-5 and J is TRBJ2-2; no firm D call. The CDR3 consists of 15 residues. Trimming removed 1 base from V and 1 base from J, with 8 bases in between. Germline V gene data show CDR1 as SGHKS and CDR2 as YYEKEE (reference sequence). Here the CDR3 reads CASSLYAVNTGELFF. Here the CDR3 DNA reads TGTGCCAGCAGCTTGTACGCCGTGAACACCGGGGAGCTGTTTTTT.

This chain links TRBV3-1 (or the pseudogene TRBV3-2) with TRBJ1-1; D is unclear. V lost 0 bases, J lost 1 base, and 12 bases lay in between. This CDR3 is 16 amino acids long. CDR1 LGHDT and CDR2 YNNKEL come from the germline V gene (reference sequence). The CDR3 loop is CASSQDITYQNTEAFF. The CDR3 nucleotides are TGTGCCAGCAGCCAAGATATAACTTACCAGAACACTGAAGCTTTCTTT.

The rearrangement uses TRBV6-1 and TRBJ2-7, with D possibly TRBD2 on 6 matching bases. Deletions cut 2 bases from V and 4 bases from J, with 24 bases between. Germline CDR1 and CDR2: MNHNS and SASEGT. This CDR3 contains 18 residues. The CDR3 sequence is CASSELISGSAGRYEQYF. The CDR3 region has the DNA TGTGCCAGCAGTGAACTTATTAGCGGCTCGGCAGGTCGGTACGAGCAGTACTTC.

CDR3: CASSYTSGGPGSYNEQFF. The DNA for the CDR3 is TGTGCCAGCAGTTATACTAGCGGGGGGCCCGGGTCCTACAATGAGCAGTTCTTC. V and J are TRBV6-2 or TRBV6-3 and TRBJ2-1; the match to TRBD2 covers 12 bases. Trimming took 3 bases from V and 1 from J; bases not matched to a gene: 7. The CDR3 spans 18 residues. The germline CDR1 and CDR2 sequences are MNHEY and SVGEGT.

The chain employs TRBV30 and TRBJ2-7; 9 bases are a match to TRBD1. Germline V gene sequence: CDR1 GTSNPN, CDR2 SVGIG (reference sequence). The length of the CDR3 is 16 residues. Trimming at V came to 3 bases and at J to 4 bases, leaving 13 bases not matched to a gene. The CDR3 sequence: CAWRKRGNRGRYEQYF. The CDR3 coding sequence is TGTGCCTGGAGGAAACGAGGTAACAGGGGGCGATACGAGCAGTACTTC.

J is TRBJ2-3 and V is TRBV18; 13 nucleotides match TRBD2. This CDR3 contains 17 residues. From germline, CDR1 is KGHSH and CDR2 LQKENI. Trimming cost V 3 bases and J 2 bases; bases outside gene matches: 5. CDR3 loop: CASSPPGLAGATDTQYF. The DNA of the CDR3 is TGTGCCAGCTCACCGCCTGGACTAGCGGGGGCCACAGATACGCAGTATTTT.

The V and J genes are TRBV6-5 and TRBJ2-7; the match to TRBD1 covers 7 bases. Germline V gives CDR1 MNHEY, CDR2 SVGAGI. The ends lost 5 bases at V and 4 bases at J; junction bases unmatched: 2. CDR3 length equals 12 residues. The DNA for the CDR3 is TGTGCCAGCAGTCCCAGGGGGTACGAGCAGTACTTC. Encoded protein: CASSPRGYEQYF.

The CDR3 reads CASSPPGVEAFF. CDR3 DNA sequence: TGTGCCAGCAGTCCTCCGGGAGTTGAAGCTTTCTTT. The gene calls are TRBV6-5 and TRBJ1-1, with unresolved D. The length of the CDR3 is 12 residues. Germline CDR1 MNHEY, CDR2 SVGAGI. The V and J ends lost 5 bases and 7 bases respectively, with 11 bases between them.

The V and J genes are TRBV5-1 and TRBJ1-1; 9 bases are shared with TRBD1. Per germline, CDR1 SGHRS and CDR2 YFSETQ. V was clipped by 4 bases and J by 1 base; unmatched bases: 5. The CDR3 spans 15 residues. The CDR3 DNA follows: TGCGCCAGCAGCCCTGGGGACAGGGAGAACACTGAAGCTTTCTTT. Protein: CASSPGDRENTEAFF.

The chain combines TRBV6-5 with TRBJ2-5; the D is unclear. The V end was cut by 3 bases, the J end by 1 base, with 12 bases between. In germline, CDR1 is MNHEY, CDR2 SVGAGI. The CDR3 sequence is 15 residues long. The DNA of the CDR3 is TGTGCCAGCAGTTATAACCGGCAGCCCCAAGAGACCCAGTACTTC. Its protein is CASSYNRQPQETQYF.

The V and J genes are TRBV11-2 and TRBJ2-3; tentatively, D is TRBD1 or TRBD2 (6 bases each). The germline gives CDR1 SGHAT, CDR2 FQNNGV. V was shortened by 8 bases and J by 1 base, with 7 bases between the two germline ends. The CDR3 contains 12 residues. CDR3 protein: CASGGRTDTQYF. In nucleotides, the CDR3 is TGTGCCAGCGGGGGGCGCACAGATACGCAGTATTTT.

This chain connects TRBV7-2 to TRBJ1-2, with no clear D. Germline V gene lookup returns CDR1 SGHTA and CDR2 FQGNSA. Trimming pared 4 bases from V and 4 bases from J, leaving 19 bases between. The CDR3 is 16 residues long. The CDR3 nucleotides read TGTGCCAGCAGCTCCTATGCCGGACGGCAATCCTATGGCTACACCTTC. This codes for CASSSYAGRQSYGYTF. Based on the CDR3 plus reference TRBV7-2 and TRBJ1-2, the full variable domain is GAGVSQSPSNKVTEKGKDVELRCDPISGHTALYWYRQSLGQGLEFLIYFQGNSAPDKSGLPSDRFSAERTGGSVSTLTIQRTQQEDSAVYLCASSSYAGRQSYGYTFGSGTRLTVV.

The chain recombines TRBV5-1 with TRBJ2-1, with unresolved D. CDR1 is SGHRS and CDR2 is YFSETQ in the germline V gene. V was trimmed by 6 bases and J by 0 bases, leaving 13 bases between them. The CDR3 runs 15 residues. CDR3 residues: CASNPSPSSYNEQFF. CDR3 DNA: TGCGCCAGCAACCCGTCCCCGAGCTCCTACAATGAGCAGTTCTTC.